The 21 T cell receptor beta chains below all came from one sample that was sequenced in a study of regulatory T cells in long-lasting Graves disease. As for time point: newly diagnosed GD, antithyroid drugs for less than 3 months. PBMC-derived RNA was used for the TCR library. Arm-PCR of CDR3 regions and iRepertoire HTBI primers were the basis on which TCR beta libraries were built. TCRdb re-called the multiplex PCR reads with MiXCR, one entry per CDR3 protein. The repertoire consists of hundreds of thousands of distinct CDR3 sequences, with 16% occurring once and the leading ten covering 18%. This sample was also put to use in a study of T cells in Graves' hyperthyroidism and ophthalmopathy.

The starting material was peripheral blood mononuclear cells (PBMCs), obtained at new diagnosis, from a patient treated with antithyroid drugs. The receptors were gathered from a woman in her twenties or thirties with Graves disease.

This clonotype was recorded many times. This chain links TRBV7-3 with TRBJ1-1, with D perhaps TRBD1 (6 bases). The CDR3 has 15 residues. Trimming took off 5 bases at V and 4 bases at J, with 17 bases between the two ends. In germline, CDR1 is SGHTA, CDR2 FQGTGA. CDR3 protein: CASSLTAGGSTEAFF. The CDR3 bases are TGTGCCAGCAGCCTCACGGCGGGGGGCTCCACTGAAGCTTTCTTT.

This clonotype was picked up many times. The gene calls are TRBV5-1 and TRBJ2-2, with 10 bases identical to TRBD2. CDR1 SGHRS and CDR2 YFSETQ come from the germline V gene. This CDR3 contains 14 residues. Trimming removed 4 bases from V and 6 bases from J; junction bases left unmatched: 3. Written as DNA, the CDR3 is TGCGCCAGCAGCCAGACTAGCGGGTCCGGGGAGCTGTTTTTT. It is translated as CASSQTSGSGELFF. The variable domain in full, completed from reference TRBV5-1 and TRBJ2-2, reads KAGVTQTPRYLIKTRGQQVTLSCSPISGHRSVSWYQQTPGQGLQFLFEYFSETQRNKGNFPGRFSGRQFSNSRSEMNVSTLELGDSALYLCASSQTSGSGELFFGEGSRLTVL.

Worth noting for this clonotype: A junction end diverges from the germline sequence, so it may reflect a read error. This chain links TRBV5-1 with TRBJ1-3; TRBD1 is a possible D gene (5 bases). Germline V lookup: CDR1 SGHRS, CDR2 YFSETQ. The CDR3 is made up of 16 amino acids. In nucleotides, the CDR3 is TGTGCCAGCAGCTTGGGGCATATGCCCCCTGGAAACACCATATATTTT. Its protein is CASSLGHMPPGNTIYF.

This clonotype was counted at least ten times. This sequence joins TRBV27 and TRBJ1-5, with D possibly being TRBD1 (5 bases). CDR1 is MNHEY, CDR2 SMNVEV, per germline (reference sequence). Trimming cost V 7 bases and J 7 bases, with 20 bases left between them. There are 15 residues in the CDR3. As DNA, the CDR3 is TGTGCCAGCACCCCGGACGGCCTCGAGGGGCAGCCCCAGCATTTT. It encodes CASTPDGLEGQPQHF.

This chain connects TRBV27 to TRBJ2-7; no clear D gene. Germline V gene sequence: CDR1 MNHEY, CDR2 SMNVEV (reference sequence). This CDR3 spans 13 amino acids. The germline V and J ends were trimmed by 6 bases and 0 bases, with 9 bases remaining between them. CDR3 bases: TGTGCCAGCAGCTCCCTCGTCTCCTACGAGCAGTACTTC. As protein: CASSSLVSYEQYF.

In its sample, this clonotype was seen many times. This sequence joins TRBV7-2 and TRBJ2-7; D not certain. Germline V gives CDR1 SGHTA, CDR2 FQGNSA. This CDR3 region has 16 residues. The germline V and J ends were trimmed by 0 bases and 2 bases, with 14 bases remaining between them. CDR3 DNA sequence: TGTGCCAGCAGCTTAGCTAGTTCACCTGCAACCTACGAGCAGTACTTC. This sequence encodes CASSLASSPATYEQYF.

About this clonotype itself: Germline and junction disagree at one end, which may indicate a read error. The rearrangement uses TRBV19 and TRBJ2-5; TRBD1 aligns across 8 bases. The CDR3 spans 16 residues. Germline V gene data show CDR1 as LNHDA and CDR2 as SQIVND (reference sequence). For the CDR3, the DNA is TGTGCCAGTAGCATAGGCAGGTCAGGGGGCCGAGAGACCCAGTACTTC. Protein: CASSIGRSGGRETQYF. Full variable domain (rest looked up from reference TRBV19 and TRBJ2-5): DGGITQSPKYLFRKEGQNVTLSCEQNLNHDAMYWYRQDPGQGLRLIYYSQIVNDFQKGDIAEGYSVSREKKESFPLTVTSAQKNPTAFYLCASSIGRSGGRETQYFGPGTRLLVL.

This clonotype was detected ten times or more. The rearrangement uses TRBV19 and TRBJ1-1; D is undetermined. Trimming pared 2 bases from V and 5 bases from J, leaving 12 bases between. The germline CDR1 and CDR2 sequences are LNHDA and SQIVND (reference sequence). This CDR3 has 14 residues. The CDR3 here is CASSIKVGSTEAFF. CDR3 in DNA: TGTGCCAGTAGTATAAAGGTCGGATCGACTGAAGCTTTCTTT.

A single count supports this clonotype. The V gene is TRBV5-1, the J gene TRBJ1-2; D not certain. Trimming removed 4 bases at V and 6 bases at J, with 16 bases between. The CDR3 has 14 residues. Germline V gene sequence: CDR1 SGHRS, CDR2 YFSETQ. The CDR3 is CASSLTTPRDGYTF. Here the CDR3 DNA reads TGCGCCAGCAGCCTCACGACGCCCCGCGATGGCTACACCTTC.

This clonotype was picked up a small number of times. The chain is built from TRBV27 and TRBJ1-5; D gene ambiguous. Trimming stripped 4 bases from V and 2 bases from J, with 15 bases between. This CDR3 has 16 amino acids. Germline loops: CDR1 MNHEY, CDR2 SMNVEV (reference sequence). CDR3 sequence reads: CASSSRVSWGNQPQHF. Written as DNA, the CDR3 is TGTGCCAGCAGTTCTCGGGTCTCGTGGGGCAATCAGCCCCAGCATTTT.

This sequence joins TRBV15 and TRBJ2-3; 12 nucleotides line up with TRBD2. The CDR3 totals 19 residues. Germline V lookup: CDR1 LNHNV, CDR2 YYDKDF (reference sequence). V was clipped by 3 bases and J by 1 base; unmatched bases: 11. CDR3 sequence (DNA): TGTGCCACCAGCAGGTCCGGATGGACTAGCGGGATGGGCACAGATACGCAGTATTTT. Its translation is CATSRSGWTSGMGTDTQYF.

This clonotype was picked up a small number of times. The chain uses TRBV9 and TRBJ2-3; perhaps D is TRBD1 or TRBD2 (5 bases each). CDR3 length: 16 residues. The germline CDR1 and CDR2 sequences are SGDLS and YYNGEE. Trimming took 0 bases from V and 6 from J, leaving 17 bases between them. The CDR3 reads CASSVATGLAGDTQYF. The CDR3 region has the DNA TGTGCCAGCAGCGTAGCTACGGGGCTAGCAGGGGATACGCAGTATTTT.

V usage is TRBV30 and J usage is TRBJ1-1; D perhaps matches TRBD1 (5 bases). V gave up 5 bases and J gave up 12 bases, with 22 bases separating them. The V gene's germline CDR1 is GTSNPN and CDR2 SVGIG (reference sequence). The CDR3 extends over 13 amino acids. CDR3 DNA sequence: TGTGCCTGGGTACCGGGACCTTCAGGTGGCACTTTCTTT. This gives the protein CAWVPGPSGGTFF.

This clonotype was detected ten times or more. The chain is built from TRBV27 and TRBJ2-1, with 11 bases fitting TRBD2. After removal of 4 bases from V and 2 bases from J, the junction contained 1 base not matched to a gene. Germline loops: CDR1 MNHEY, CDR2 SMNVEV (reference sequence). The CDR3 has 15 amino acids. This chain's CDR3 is CASSSLAGAYNEQFF. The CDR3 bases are TGTGCCAGCAGTTCACTAGCGGGAGCCTACAATGAGCAGTTCTTC.

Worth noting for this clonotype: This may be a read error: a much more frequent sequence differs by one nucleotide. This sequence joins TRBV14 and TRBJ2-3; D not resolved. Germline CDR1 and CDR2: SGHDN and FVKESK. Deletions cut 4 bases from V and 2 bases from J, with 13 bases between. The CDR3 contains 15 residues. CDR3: CASSPGGIHTDTQYF. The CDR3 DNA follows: TGTGCCAGCAGCCCTGGTGGGATCCACACAGATACGCAGTATTTT.

The CDR3 region is CASSWRRAPEKLFF. CDR3 in DNA: TGCGCCAGCAGCTGGCGACGGGCGCCGGAAAAACTGTTTTTT. This chain uses TRBV4-1 with TRBJ1-4, with D hard to call. This CDR3 region has 14 residues. Germline-derived CDR1 and CDR2 are MGHRA and YSYEKL. V dropped 5 bases and J dropped 8 bases, with 15 bases sitting between them.

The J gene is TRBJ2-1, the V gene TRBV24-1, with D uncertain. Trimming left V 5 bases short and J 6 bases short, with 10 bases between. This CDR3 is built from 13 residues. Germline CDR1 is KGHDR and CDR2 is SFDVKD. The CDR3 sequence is CATSALLVNEQFF. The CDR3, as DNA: TGTGCCACCAGTGCCCTCCTCGTCAATGAGCAGTTCTTC.

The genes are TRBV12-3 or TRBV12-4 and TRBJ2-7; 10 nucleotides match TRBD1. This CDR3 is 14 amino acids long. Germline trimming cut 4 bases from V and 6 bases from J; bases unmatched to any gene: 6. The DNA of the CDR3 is TGTGCCAGCAGTTCACCGGGACAGGGGCCCGAGCAGTACTTC. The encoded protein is CASSSPGQGPEQYF.

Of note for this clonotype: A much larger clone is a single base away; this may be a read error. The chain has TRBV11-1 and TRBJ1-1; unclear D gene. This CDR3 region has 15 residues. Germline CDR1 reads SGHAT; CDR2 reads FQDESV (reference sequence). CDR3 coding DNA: TGTGCCAGCAGCTTGGGCCCGAACCTGAACACTGAAGCTCTCTTT. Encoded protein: CASSLGPNLNTEALF.

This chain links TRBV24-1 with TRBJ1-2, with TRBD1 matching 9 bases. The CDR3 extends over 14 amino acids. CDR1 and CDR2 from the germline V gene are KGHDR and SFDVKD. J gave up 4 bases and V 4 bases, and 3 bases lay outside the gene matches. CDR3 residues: CATSDGQGTYGYTF. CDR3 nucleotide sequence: TGTGCCACCAGTGACGGACAGGGGACCTATGGCTACACCTTC.

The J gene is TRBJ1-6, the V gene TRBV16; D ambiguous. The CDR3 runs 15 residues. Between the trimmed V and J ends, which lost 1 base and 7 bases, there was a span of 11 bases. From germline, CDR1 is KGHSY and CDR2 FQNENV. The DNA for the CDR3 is TGTGCCAGCAGCCAATTATCTACGGGAAATTCACCCCTCCACTTT. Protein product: CASSQLSTGNSPLHF.